These T cell receptor beta chains were read from a single sample in a study of T-cell reconstitution after alpha-beta-depleted transplantation in children. Via MiXCR, TCRdb re-called the PCR reads, giving one row per CDR3 protein. This repertoire shows some 300,000 distinct CDR3 sequences, about 9.4% found once; its top ten account for around 7.6%. The sample here was PBMCs, taken before TCRalphabeta/CD19-depleted stem cell transplant. The receptors stem from a boy younger than two with acute myeloid leukemia, due to receive a stem cell transplant. Both conserved end residues are part of each CDR3. A D gene is named only where the DNA matches it firmly. Clone size is stated in some rows and not others, as once, few, many or a class when expanded.

cdr3_nt cdr3_aa v_call d_call j_call clone_size
TGTGCCAGCAGCTTTGGCGGATATGAGCAGTTCTTC CASSFGGYEQFF TRBV5-6 NA TRBJ2-1 many
TGTGCCAGCAGTGAAACCAGGGGGCCGGTTTATCAGCCCCAGCATTTT CASSETRGPVYQPQHF TRBV25-1 TRBD1 TRBJ1-5 many
TGTGCCAGCAGTTACATGGGACAGGGGGGAACTGAAGCTTTCTTT CASSYMGQGGTEAFF TRBV6-5 TRBD1 TRBJ1-1 many
TGCGCCAGCAGCTTTTCCCTCAGACCTGGCACAGATACGCAGTATTTT CASSFSLRPGTDTQYF TRBV5-1 NA TRBJ2-3 many
TGTGCCAGCAGTTACAGGGCTATATCACCCCTCCACTTT CASSYRAISPLHF TRBV6-6 NA TRBJ1-6 many
TGCAGTGCTAGACCAGGGACGGGACTCCAAGAGACCCAGTACTTC CSARPGTGLQETQYF TRBV20-1 NA TRBJ2-5 few
TGCGCCAGCAGCTTAGGGGATCGCTACGAGCAGTACTTC CASSLGDRYEQYF TRBV5-1 NA TRBJ2-7 many
TGTGCCAGCAGTTTGGAGTTTCCCACAGATACGCAGTATTTT CASSLEFPTDTQYF TRBV12-3/TRBV12-4 NA TRBJ2-3 many
TGTGCCAGCAGTCCCCGGACAGGGAGTTTCACTGAAGCTTTCTTT CASSPRTGSFTEAFF TRBV27 TRBD1 TRBJ1-1 NA
TGTGCCAGCAGCTCCCAGACAGGGCCCGGGGAGCTGTTTTTT CASSSQTGPGELFF TRBV7-3 TRBD1 TRBJ2-2 many
TGTGCCAGTAAGGGGATTTTTTCAAGACAGGGTGGGATAGAGACCCAGTACTTC CASKGIFSRQGGIETQYF TRBV19 TRBD1 TRBJ2-5 many
TGCAGCGTTGCCAGGATACTGAAAGAGACCCAGTACTTC CSVARILKETQYF TRBV29-1 NA TRBJ2-5 many
TGTGCCAGCAGTATGAGTAGCTCCTACGAGCAGTACTTC CASSMSSSYEQYF TRBV12-3/TRBV12-4 NA TRBJ2-7 many
TGTGCCAGTAAGAGTAGTGGGACCTACGAGCAGTACTTC CASKSSGTYEQYF TRBV19 NA TRBJ2-7 NA
TGCGCCAGCAGCTGGGGGACGGATTCTACCTACGAGCAGTACTTC CASSWGTDSTYEQYF TRBV5-1 NA TRBJ2-7 many
TGTGCCAGCAGCTTCGGACGGTACTCTGGAAACACCATATATTTT CASSFGRYSGNTIYF TRBV7-9 NA TRBJ1-3 many
TGCGCCAGCAGCTTGTCCACTTCCGAACCCTACGAGCAGTACTTC CASSLSTSEPYEQYF TRBV5-1 NA TRBJ2-7 many
TGTGCCAGCAGTTTCCCTGGAGGGGGCCAATACAATGAGCAGTTCTTC CASSFPGGGQYNEQFF TRBV28 NA TRBJ2-1 NA
TGTGCCAGCAGTTCTCCGGGACAGGGAGGCGAAGCTTTCTTT CASSSPGQGGEAFF TRBV27 TRBD1 TRBJ1-1 NA
TGTGCCAGCACCCTTGACGGGGACAACACTGAAGCTTTCTTT CASTLDGDNTEAFF TRBV28 NA TRBJ1-1 many
TGCGCCAGCAGCCCCCCTAGGGAATCTAGCACAGATACGCAGTATTTT CASSPPRESSTDTQYF TRBV4-1 NA TRBJ2-3 few
TGTGCCAGCAGTTTAGCGCAGGGGCATAGCAATCAGCCCCAGCATTTT CASSLAQGHSNQPQHF TRBV12-3/TRBV12-4 NA TRBJ1-5 many
TGTGCCAGCAGCTTTGGACAGCGCCATGGGGAGCAGTACTTC CASSFGQRHGEQYF TRBV11-3 NA TRBJ2-7 many
TGTGCCAGCAGTTTATGGGGACTAGCGGGAGGCTCCTACAATGAGCAGTTCTTC CASSLWGLAGGSYNEQFF TRBV28 TRBD2 TRBJ2-1 many
TGTGCCAGCAGTTTGGGTTACAGGGGAGACATTCAGTACTTC CASSLGYRGDIQYF TRBV28 TRBD1 TRBJ2-4 many
TGTGCCAGCAGTGACAGGACTAGCGGATACAATGAGCAGTTCTTC CASSDRTSGYNEQFF TRBV6-4 TRBD2 TRBJ2-1 few
TGTGCCAGCAGCTTATTGGGCAAGACCCAGTACTTC CASSLLGKTQYF TRBV11-2 NA TRBJ2-5 many
TGCAGTGCCACGAGGGACAGGGAGGCAGATACGCCGTATTTT CSATRDREADTPYF TRBV20-1 TRBD1 TRBJ2-3 NA
TGTGCCAGCAGTTTAGCCGGGCAGGGAGGTCAGCCCCAGCATTTT CASSLAGQGGQPQHF TRBV12-3/TRBV12-4 NA TRBJ1-5 few
TGCAGTGCTACGTCCGGGACACTTAATGAAAAACTGTTTTTT CSATSGTLNEKLFF TRBV20-1 NA TRBJ1-4 few
TGTGCTAGCAGCTTTGGCCAGGGGGCGCCTGGGGCCAACGTCCTGACTTTC CASSFGQGAPGANVLTF TRBV7-9 TRBD1 TRBJ2-6 few
TGTGCCAGCAGCACACAGGGGCGAAATTCACCCCTCCACTTT CASSTQGRNSPLHF TRBV7-2 TRBD1 TRBJ1-6 many
TGTGCCAGCAGCCTAAGGGGGGTGAGGGGCTCCTACGAGCAGTACTTC CASSLRGVRGSYEQYF TRBV3-1 NA TRBJ2-7 many
TGCAGTGCTAGAGGGCCGGGACAGGGGGCCATGAACACTGAAGCTTTCTTT CSARGPGQGAMNTEAFF TRBV20-1 TRBD1 TRBJ1-1 few
TGCAGCGTAGACAGGGGGGATGGCTACACCTTC CSVDRGDGYTF TRBV29-1 TRBD1 TRBJ1-2 NA
TGCGCCAGCAGCCGACTAGCGGGAGCCTATAGCTCCTACAATGAGCAGTTCTTC CASSRLAGAYSSYNEQFF TRBV4-3 TRBD2 TRBJ2-1 many
TGTGCCACCAGCAGAGGTCTGGCGGGGGGCCTCTACGAGCAGTACTTC CATSRGLAGGLYEQYF TRBV15 TRBD2 TRBJ2-7 many